This passage covers 10 T cell receptor beta chains from one sample sequenced in a study of cytomegalovirus exposure and HLA in healthy donors. 60 Vbeta and 13 Jbeta primers were used in PCR. Only in-frame clones appear in the TCRdb table, and some are missing; sequencing was by immunoSEQ multiplex PCR. The sample holds fewer than 110,000 clones. Input material: PBMCs. These receptors all stem from a man aged 35-49 years in good health and CMV-seronegative.

The gene calls are TRBV10-2 and TRBJ2-1; TRBD2 is a possible D gene (5 bases). The germline V and J ends were trimmed by 6 bases and 4 bases, with 7 bases remaining between them. Germline V gives CDR1 WSHSY, CDR2 SAAADI. The CDR3 runs to 12 residues. This CDR3 reads CASRTGYNEQFF. The CDR3, as DNA: TGCGCCAGCAGAACGGGGTACAATGAGCAGTTCTTC.

The chain is built from TRBV7-2 and TRBJ2-1; D not certain. The CDR3 consists of 11 residues. The V gene lost 4 bases and the J gene lost 5 bases, with 3 bases spanning the gap. Looked up from germline, CDR1 is SGHTA and CDR2 is FQGNSA. The CDR3 region is CASSSDNEQFF. The CDR3 DNA follows: TGTGCCAGCAGCTCGGACAATGAGCAGTTCTTC.

V is TRBV19 and J is TRBJ2-3; 15 bases line up with TRBD2. The junction had 19 bases not matched to a gene; V was cut back by 7 bases and J by 8 bases. Germline CDR1 and CDR2: LNHDA and SQIVND (reference sequence). This CDR3 is 19 amino acids long. As DNA, the CDR3 is TGTGCCAGTACGCCGGGACTAGCGGGAGGTATTGGTACGATGGGTACGCAGTATTTT. Its protein product is CASTPGLAGGIGTMGTQYF.

The rearrangement joins TRBV18 to TRBJ1-3; maybe TRBD1 (5 bases). Germline V lookup: CDR1 KGHSH, CDR2 LQKENI. The CDR3 has 15 amino acids. V lost 3 bases, J lost 0 bases, and 9 bases lay in between. The CDR3 here is CASSPQGNSGNTIYF. The CDR3 DNA is TGTGCCAGCTCACCCCAGGGCAACTCTGGAAACACCATATATTTT. Complete variable domain (other parts from reference TRBV18 and TRBJ1-3): NAGVMQNPRHLVRRRGQEARLRCSPMKGHSHVYWYRQLPEEGLKFMVYLQKENIIDESGMPKERFSAEFPKEGPSILRIQQVVRGDSAAYFCASSPQGNSGNTIYFGEGSWLTVV.

V is TRBV27 and J is TRBJ2-5, with D hard to call. The J call may be incorrect, as the DNA end agrees better with TRBJ2-7. The length of the CDR3 is 13 residues. Germline V lookup: CDR1 MNHEY, CDR2 SMNVEV (reference sequence). CDR3 nucleotide sequence: TGTGCCAGCAGTTTATCCATCTCCTACGAGCAGTACTTC. Protein: CASSLSISYEQYF.

For the CDR3, the DNA is TGTGCCAGCAGCTTGGGGGGGCTGGGGAACACTGAAGCTTTCTTT. This encodes CASSLGGLGNTEAFF. The chain recombines TRBV11-3 with TRBJ1-1; a weak D match, TRBD1 (6 bases). The germline V gene encodes CDR1 SGHNT and CDR2 YENEEA. CDR3 size: 15 residues. V lost 3 bases to trimming and J lost 1 base, with 12 bases between them.

J is TRBJ2-7 and V is TRBV28, with 13 bases aligning to TRBD2. This CDR3 comprises 17 residues. V was pared by 6 bases and J by 0 bases, with 8 bases of the junction left unmatched. Germline V lookup: CDR1 MDHEN, CDR2 SYDVKM. The CDR3 protein is CASRPWTSGRNSYEQYF. The DNA for the CDR3 is TGTGCCAGCAGGCCATGGACTAGCGGGAGAAACTCCTACGAGCAGTACTTC.

The chain is built from TRBV2 and TRBJ1-5, with no clear D. Germline V lookup: CDR1 SNHLY, CDR2 FYNNEI. V lost 1 base and J 1 base, leaving 8 bases between the germline ends. CDR3 length: 15 residues. The CDR3 nucleotides read TGTGCCAGCAGTGAAGTATTTGCGAGCAATCAGCCCCAGCATTTT. Translating gives CASSEVFASNQPQHF.

This chain links TRBV11-3 with TRBJ2-2; tentative D call: TRBD1 (6 bases). This CDR3 region has 14 residues. Germline CDR1 is SGHNT and CDR2 is YENEEA. V was trimmed by 0 bases and J by 8 bases, leaving 10 bases between them. The CDR3 sequence is CASSLDRGSGELFF. The CDR3 DNA follows: TGTGCCAGCAGCTTAGACAGGGGTTCGGGGGAGCTGTTTTTT.

The rearrangement links TRBV11-2 to TRBJ2-7; TRBD2 matches at 8 bases. The CDR3 is 15 amino acids. Per germline, CDR1 SGHAT and CDR2 FQNNGV. V shed 0 bases, J shed 2 bases, and the junction held 3 bases outside the gene matches. The CDR3 region is CASSLETAGAYEQYF. The DNA for the CDR3 is TGTGCCAGCAGCTTAGAAACAGCGGGGGCCTACGAGCAGTACTTC.